This TCR beta chain was captured by sequencing in a study of CD8+ T cells in alopecia areata. After isolation, RNA underwent reverse transcription to generate cDNA as the sequencing template. The table came from immunoSEQ multiplex PCR; TCRdb's copy has only in-frame clones and leaves some out. The sample records about 19,000 clones, 60% to 80% being singletons. Peripheral blood samples and lesional scalp punch biopsies were obtained from alopecia areata patients. The CDR3 sequence is 11 residues long. Losses at the gene ends were 7 bases for V and 7 bases for J; bases not matched to a gene: 4. CDR1 MNHEY and CDR2 SVGAGI come from the germline V gene.

This TCR was recovered from a human donor with alopecia areata. The chain recombines TRBV6-5 with TRBJ2-7, with 7 bases fitting TRBD2. Source: skin, taken at week 0. CDR3: CASTLGGEQYF. DNA for the CDR3: TGTGCCAGCACCCTGGGGGGGGAGCAGTACTTC.